These 30 T cell receptor beta chains share one sample of origin, sequenced in a study of T cell responses to AZD1222 COVID-19 vaccine. TCRdb's table, derived via immunoSEQ multiplex PCR, lists solely in-frame clones and lacks some. The repertoire holds about 160,000 clones, 85% to 95% seen once, with around 0.9% in the top ten. The sample consisted of peripheral blood, taken on day 0 of AZD1222 vaccination. These receptors were obtained from an adult in good health.

The chain joins TRBV5-6 to TRBJ1-2; D is possibly TRBD1 (6 bases). Germline CDR1 SGHDT, CDR2 YYEEEE. CDR3 length: 14 residues. Deletions cut 4 bases from V and 7 bases from J, with 17 bases between. CDR3 sequence reads: CASSPERTVSGYTF. The CDR3 DNA follows: TGTGCCAGCAGCCCGGAAAGGACAGTCTCTGGCTACACCTTC.

The chain is built from TRBV5-1 and TRBJ2-1; D gene unclear. This CDR3 has 13 residues. Germline CDR1 and CDR2: SGHRS and YFSETQ. The V end was cut by 0 bases, the J end by 7 bases, with 8 bases between. In DNA, the CDR3 is TGCGCCAGCAGCTTGGGCCTAGGGAATGAGCAGTTCTTC. It specifies CASSLGLGNEQFF.

This rearrangement joins TRBV6-5 to TRBJ2-7, with TRBD1 matching over 11 bases. Unmatched junction bases numbered 8, after V lost 5 bases and J lost 5 bases. The germline V gene encodes CDR1 MNHEY and CDR2 SVGAGI. This CDR3 contains 15 residues. The CDR3 loop reads CASSPRDRGSDEQYF. CDR3 coding DNA: TGTGCCAGCAGTCCCCGGGACAGGGGGAGTGACGAGCAGTACTTC.

V is TRBV6-5 and J is TRBJ1-2, with D tentatively TRBD1 (5 bases). Trimming stripped 6 bases from V and 0 bases from J, with 11 bases between. The germline CDR1 and CDR2 sequences are MNHEY and SVGAGI. The CDR3 runs 14 residues. The DNA for the CDR3 is TGTGCCAGCAGCCGGGACGGCTCTAACTATGGCTACACCTTC. This gives the protein CASSRDGSNYGYTF.

This clone was seen just once. The chain is built from TRBV30 and TRBJ1-2, with TRBD1 identical over 7 bases. After removal of 4 bases from V and 2 bases from J, the junction contained 4 bases not matched to a gene. Per germline, CDR1 GTSNPN and CDR2 SVGIG (reference sequence). This CDR3 is 13 amino acids long. CDR3: CAWMGTANYGYTF. Written as DNA, the CDR3 is TGTGCCTGGATGGGGACAGCCAACTATGGCTACACCTTC.

This clone was observed once. The chain joins TRBV19 to TRBJ2-3, with D maybe TRBD2 (6 bases). Germline V gene lookup returns CDR1 LNHDA and CDR2 SQIVND (reference sequence). The length of the CDR3 is 14 residues. Trimming left V 9 bases short and J 2 bases short, with 15 bases between. CDR3: CASSGSGSTDTQYF. The CDR3 coding sequence is TGTGCCAGCAGCGGGTCGGGATCCACAGATACGCAGTATTTT.

The chain combines TRBV6-5 with TRBJ1-6; tentative D call: TRBD1 (5 bases). Trimming took off 10 bases at V and 0 bases at J, with 10 bases between the two ends. Germline assignment: CDR1 MNHEY and CDR2 SVGAGI. The CDR3 consists of 14 residues. The CDR3 region has the DNA TGTGCCACCGCAGGGAGCTCCTATAATTCACCCCTCCACTTT. Translated: CATAGSSYNSPLHF.

The rearrangement links TRBV5-4 to TRBJ1-6, with D perhaps matching TRBD1 (6 bases). This CDR3 comprises 17 residues. Germline V CDR1 and CDR2: SGHNT, YYREEE (reference sequence). V lost 2 bases to trimming and J lost 4 bases, with 16 bases between them. The CDR3, as DNA: TGTGCCAGCAGCTTTTTGATGGAGGGGGGTTATAATTCACCCCTCCACTTT. Protein product: CASSFLMEGGYNSPLHF.

The rearrangement joins TRBV6-1 to TRBJ1-4; D gene uncertain. The CDR3 is 15 residues long. Trimming stripped 2 bases from V and 2 bases from J, with 9 bases between. Per germline, CDR1 MNHNS and CDR2 SASEGT. In nucleotides, the CDR3 is TGTGCCAGCAGTGAACGTCCTGGCACTAATGAAAAACTGTTTTTT. It yields the protein CASSERPGTNEKLFF.

The chain joins TRBV3-1 (or the pseudogene TRBV3-2) to TRBJ2-5; D is unclear. The CDR3 has 16 residues. Between the trimmed V and J ends, which lost 0 bases and 0 bases, there was a span of 11 bases. Looked up from germline, CDR1 is LGHDT and CDR2 is YNNKEL (reference sequence). The CDR3 spells CASSQDNPRYQETQYF. The CDR3 coding sequence is TGTGCCAGCAGCCAAGATAATCCACGCTACCAAGAGACCCAGTACTTC.

V and J are TRBV7-9 and TRBJ1-2; D is perhaps TRBD1 (5 bases). The CDR3 is 14 amino acids. Germline V gene lookup returns CDR1 SEHNR and CDR2 FQNEAQ (reference sequence). V was clipped by 3 bases and J by 4 bases, with 12 bases between them. CDR3 sequence reads: CASSFSQGTYGYTF. For the CDR3, the DNA is TGTGCCAGCAGCTTTTCCCAGGGTACCTATGGCTACACCTTC.

This chain connects TRBV5-6 to TRBJ1-2, with D unresolved. The CDR3 totals 14 residues. Trimming shortened V by 3 bases and J by 4 bases, and 13 bases separated the two germline ends. Germline CDR1 and CDR2: SGHDT and YYEEEE. CDR3 sequence reads: CASSSIQLSYGYTF. Here the CDR3 DNA reads TGTGCCAGCAGCTCAATACAGCTTTCCTATGGCTACACCTTC.

This clone was observed a single time. This rearrangement joins TRBV30 to TRBJ1-3; D ambiguous. The CDR3 is 13 amino acids. In germline, CDR1 is GTSNPN, CDR2 SVGIG (reference sequence). Trimming stripped 2 bases from V and 0 bases from J, with 5 bases between. The CDR3 DNA is TGTGCCTGGAGTAGAGACTCTGGAAACACCATATATTTT. Encoded protein: CAWSRDSGNTIYF.

The V call is TRBV19, the J call TRBJ1-4; no firm D call. This CDR3 spans 14 amino acids. V was trimmed by 3 bases and J by 8 bases, leaving 13 bases between them. CDR1 and CDR2 (germline): LNHDA, SQIVND (reference sequence). CDR3 sequence reads: CASSMRRIGEKLFF. The CDR3 nucleotides are TGTGCCAGTAGTATGCGCCGGATTGGGGAAAAACTGTTTTTT.

This sequence joins TRBV6-5 and TRBJ1-2; a possible D gene is TRBD1 (6 bases). V shed 10 bases and J shed 6 bases, with 24 bases lying between them. Germline V gene lookup returns CDR1 MNHEY and CDR2 SVGAGI. The CDR3 covers 15 residues. The CDR3 nucleotides are TGTGCCACCGGTGTGGGGGGGACATGGGGGCATGGCTACACCTTC. It translates to CATGVGGTWGHGYTF.

The chain is built from TRBV10-3 and TRBJ2-1; possibly TRBD2 for D (6 bases). This CDR3 has 19 residues. Germline lookup yields CDR1 ENHRY and CDR2 SYGVKD. Deletions cut 4 bases from V and 0 bases from J, with 22 bases between. CDR3 nucleotide sequence: TGTGCCATCAGTGCGTCGTCTCTACGGGGGACCATCTCCTACAATGAGCAGTTCTTC. The encoded protein is CAISASSLRGTISYNEQFF.

This clone was recorded once. The chain recombines TRBV4-1 with TRBJ1-5, with unresolved D. CDR1 MGHRA and CDR2 YSYEKL come from the germline V gene. The CDR3 spans 15 residues. V lost 4 bases and J 7 bases, leaving 17 bases between the germline ends. The CDR3 is CASSPRVLREQPQHF. The CDR3 DNA follows: TGCGCCAGCAGCCCGAGGGTCCTGCGAGAACAGCCCCAGCATTTT.

The V call is TRBV18, the J call TRBJ1-1; tentative D call: TRBD1 (6 bases). Germline CDR1 and CDR2: KGHSH and LQKENI. With 3 bases removed from V and 3 bases from J, the gap between germline ends came to 14 bases. This CDR3 is built from 15 residues. The CDR3 DNA sequence: TGTGCCAGCTCACCCCAACGGACAGACCACACTGAAGCTTTCTTT. It specifies CASSPQRTDHTEAFF.

This sequence joins TRBV12-3 or TRBV12-4 and TRBJ1-1; D not resolved. Deletions cut 5 bases from V and 7 bases from J, with 8 bases between. This CDR3 comprises 11 residues. CDR3 region: CASSRWDEAFF. The CDR3, as DNA: TGTGCCAGCAGTCGGTGGGATGAAGCTTTCTTT.

The chain combines TRBV2 with TRBJ2-1, with D unclear. Germline loops: CDR1 SNHLY, CDR2 FYNNEI. V was shortened by 3 bases and J by 0 bases, with 9 bases between the two germline ends. CDR3 length: 15 residues. In DNA form, the CDR3 reads TGTGCCAGCAGTGAGGACCTCTACTCCTACAATGAGCAGTTCTTC. Translation gives CASSEDLYSYNEQFF.

The chain is built from TRBV14 and TRBJ2-1; D possibly corresponds to TRBD2 (6 bases). The CDR3 is 16 amino acids. From germline, CDR1 is SGHDN and CDR2 FVKESK. V lost 1 base and J lost 2, with 12 bases in between. The CDR3 nucleotides read TGTGCCAGCAGCCAAGGCGCAGGACTACCCTACAATGAGCAGTTCTTC. It is translated as CASSQGAGLPYNEQFF.

This clone was seen a single time. The genes are TRBV7-9 and TRBJ2-5; D tentatively reads TRBD1 or TRBD2 (6 bases each). The CDR3 sequence is 15 residues long. Per germline, CDR1 SEHNR and CDR2 FQNEAQ (reference sequence). The V and J ends lost 5 bases and 5 bases respectively, with 18 bases between them. The CDR3 coding sequence is TGTGCCAGCAGCCCAAGGGGGGCTCTAAGGGAGACCCAGTACTTC. Translated: CASSPRGALRETQYF.

The J gene is TRBJ2-5, the V gene TRBV18; no definite D call. Trimming removed 0 bases from V and 4 bases from J, with 12 bases in between. Germline CDR1 reads KGHSH; CDR2 reads LQKENI. The CDR3 loop spans 15 amino acids. CDR3 amino acids: CASSPPAGFAETQYF. In DNA form, the CDR3 reads TGTGCCAGCTCACCACCTGCAGGTTTCGCAGAGACCCAGTACTTC.

This chain uses TRBV3-1 (or the pseudogene TRBV3-2) with TRBJ2-7; 12 nucleotides align to TRBD2. The ends lost 5 bases at V and 2 bases at J; junction bases unmatched: 10. This CDR3 spans 17 amino acids. Germline CDR1 is LGHDT and CDR2 is YNNKEL (reference sequence). CDR3 coding DNA: TGTGCCAGCAGCTCGAGACTAGCGGGGGCCGAGACCTACGAGCAGTACTTC. Residues: CASSSRLAGAETYEQYF.

This clone was recorded many times. Different DNA sequences within this sample yield the same CDR3. The genes are TRBV9 and TRBJ2-3; TRBD2 aligns across 11 bases. V shed 3 bases and J 2 bases; nucleotides not matched to a gene: 5. The CDR3 runs to 16 residues. In germline, CDR1 is SGDLS, CDR2 YYNGEE. The CDR3 region has the DNA TGTGCCAGCAGCGGGGGGACTAGCGGTCTCACAGATACGCAGTATTTT. Amino acid sequence: CASSGGTSGLTDTQYF.

This chain joins TRBV6-5 and TRBJ1-1; perhaps TRBD1 as D (6 bases). This CDR3 is built from 14 residues. Germline CDR1 MNHEY, CDR2 SVGAGI. The V and J ends lost 6 bases and 0 bases respectively, with 11 bases between them. CDR3 sequence (DNA): TGTGCCAGCAGACGAACAGGGATGAACACTGAAGCTTTCTTT. Translated: CASRRTGMNTEAFF.

The genes are TRBV5-1 and TRBJ1-5; D gene uncertain. The CDR3 contains 14 residues. V was pared by 0 bases and J by 3 bases, with 7 bases between. Germline CDR1 and CDR2: SGHRS and YFSETQ. CDR3 nucleotides: TGCGCCAGCAGCTTGGGCACAGTCAATCAGCCCCAGCATTTT. It yields the protein CASSLGTVNQPQHF.

The V gene is TRBV7-6, the J gene TRBJ2-2, with D maybe TRBD2 (5 bases). The V and J ends lost 1 base and 5 bases respectively, with 8 bases between them. The CDR3 spans 14 residues. The germline gives CDR1 SGHVS, CDR2 FNYEAQ. CDR3: CASSLGGGTGELFF. As DNA, the CDR3 is TGTGCCAGCAGCTTAGGTGGCGGGACCGGGGAGCTGTTTTTT.

V and J are TRBV7-2 and TRBJ2-5; maybe TRBD1 (6 bases). The CDR3 has 16 residues. CDR1 is SGHTA, CDR2 FQGNSA, per germline. Between the trimmed V and J ends, which lost 5 bases and 4 bases, there was a span of 20 bases. The CDR3 spells CASSNPPGAPGETQYF. The CDR3 DNA follows: TGTGCCAGCAGCAATCCGCCAGGGGCCCCTGGAGAGACCCAGTACTTC. Full variable domain (outside the CDR3, taken from reference TRBV7-2 and TRBJ2-5): GAGVSQSPSNKVTEKGKDVELRCDPISGHTALYWYRQSLGQGLEFLIYFQGNSAPDKSGLPSDRFSAERTGGSVSTLTIQRTQQEDSAVYLCASSNPPGAPGETQYFGPGTRLLVL.

The chain employs TRBV5-4 and TRBJ2-5, with D uncertain. Per the germline V gene, CDR1 is SGHNT and CDR2 is YYREEE (reference sequence). V dropped 2 bases and J dropped 2 bases, with 7 bases sitting between them. This CDR3 has 13 amino acids. The CDR3 sequence: CASSFSDQETQYF. The CDR3 bases are TGTGCCAGCAGCTTCAGTGATCAAGAGACCCAGTACTTC.